This T cell receptor beta chain was observed in a study of graft-versus-host responses after intestinal transplantation. This clone showed up just once. As yet, its antigen is unknown. Regarding the study as a whole: GvH clones occurred in recipient marrow; some first appeared in ileum or blood. Across patients carrying graft-donor T cell macrochimerism, allografts held high graft-versus-host to host-versus-graft clonal ratios.

Repertoires were generated with immunoSEQ multiplex PCR, while TCRdb's copy carries only in-frame clones and drops some. The sample contains fewer than 75,000 clones, roughly 90% of which appear only once. The receptor was derived from a human patient who received an intestinal transplant, so some T cells may come from the graft donor. The sample in question was PBMCs, obtained 26 days after transplant.

The CDR3 DNA follows: TGTGCCAGCAGCCCCGGACAGGGGCCTAAAAACATTCAGTACTTC. Its protein is CASSPGQGPKNIQYF. The rearrangement links TRBV6-5 to TRBJ2-4; 9 bases are a match to TRBD1. V was pared by 6 bases and J by 4 bases, with 7 bases of the junction left unmatched. Per germline, CDR1 MNHEY and CDR2 SVGAGI. The CDR3 totals 15 residues.